The rows below give T cell receptor beta chains drawn from one sample of a study of tissue T cells after allogeneic stem cell transplantation. Clones were sequenced by immunoSEQ multiplex PCR, and TCRdb holds only the in-frame ones, with some missing. The data show 2,000 or so clones, 68% seen once. Sequences were derived from tissue from the stomach, sampled at autopsy. The receptor source for this set is a female donor older than 55 with lung cancer. CDR3s include the opening cysteine and the closing phenylalanine or tryptophan. Fields, in order: V gene, J gene, D gene, CDR3 protein. D genes are given only for firm matches.

TRBV7-2	TRBJ2-7	-	CASSLGPGGSVYEQYF
TRBV7-9	TRBJ2-7	TRBD2	CASSLAGSGLADYEQYF
TRBV28	TRBJ2-7	-	CASSGTLLGEQYF
TRBV5-1	TRBJ2-4	TRBD2	CASSINPGLAGGAKNIQYF
TRBV5-8	TRBJ2-1	-	CASSYYRKYNEQFF
TRBV21-1	TRBJ1-2	-	CASSKPTDRSDSTLKGW
TRBV5-6	TRBJ2-7	-	CASSLEGYSYEQYF
TRBV11-3	TRBJ1-2	-	CASSQGNENYGYTF
TRBV6-5	TRBJ1-1	TRBD1	CASRIRDRDTEAFF
TRBV24-1	TRBJ1-2	-	CATSDFLRRHHGYTF
TRBV10-3	TRBJ2-1	TRBD2	CAISEEHPRLAREQFF
TRBV19	TRBJ1-3	-	CASSISRLNRGNTIYF
TRBV3-1/TRBV3-2	TRBJ2-7	TRBD1	CASSQANRGPYEQYF
TRBV18	TRBJ1-3	-	CASSPQAGVSGNTIYF
TRBV24-1	TRBJ2-7	-	CATSVGSESEQYF
TRBV7-8	TRBJ1-4	-	CASSPEGSTNEKLFF
TRBV16	TRBJ2-1	-	CASSPTQGTGIEQFF
TRBV19	TRBJ1-4	TRBD1	CASRTGREEKLFF
TRBV15	TRBJ2-1	TRBD2	CATSGGTSGYNEQFF
TRBV7-9	TRBJ2-1	-	CASSLPTGKNEQFF
TRBV5-1	TRBJ2-4	TRBD2	CASSLNPGLAGYLAKNIQYF
TRBV7-9	TRBJ1-6	-	CASMGGAYNSPLHF
TRBV5-1	TRBJ2-2	TRBD2	CASSLTSPSGRVFNTGELFF
TRBV5-1	TRBJ2-7	-	CASSARSSVYEQYF